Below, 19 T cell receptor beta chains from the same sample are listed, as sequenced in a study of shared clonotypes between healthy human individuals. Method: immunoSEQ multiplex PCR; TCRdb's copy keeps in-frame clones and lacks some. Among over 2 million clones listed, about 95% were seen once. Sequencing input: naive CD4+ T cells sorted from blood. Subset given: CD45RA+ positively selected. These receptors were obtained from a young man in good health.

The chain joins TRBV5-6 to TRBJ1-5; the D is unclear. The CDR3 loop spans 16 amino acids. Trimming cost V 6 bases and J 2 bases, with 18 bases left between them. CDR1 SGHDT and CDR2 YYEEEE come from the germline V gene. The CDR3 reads CASTVRGLAGNQPQHF. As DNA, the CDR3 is TGTGCCAGCACGGTCCGTGGGCTCGCGGGCAATCAGCCCCAGCATTTT. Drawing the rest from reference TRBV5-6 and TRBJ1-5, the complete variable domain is DAGVTQSPTHLIKTRGQQVTLRCSPKSGHDTVSWYQQALGQGPQFIFQYYEEEERQRGNFPDRFSGHQFPNYSSELNVNALLLGDSALYLCASTVRGLAGNQPQHFGDGTRLSIL.

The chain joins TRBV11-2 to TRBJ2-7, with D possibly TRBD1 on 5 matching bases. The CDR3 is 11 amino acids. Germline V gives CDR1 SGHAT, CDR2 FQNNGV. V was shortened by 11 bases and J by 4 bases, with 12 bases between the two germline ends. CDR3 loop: CASGQAYEQYF. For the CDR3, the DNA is TGTGCCTCCGGACAAGCTTACGAGCAGTACTTC.

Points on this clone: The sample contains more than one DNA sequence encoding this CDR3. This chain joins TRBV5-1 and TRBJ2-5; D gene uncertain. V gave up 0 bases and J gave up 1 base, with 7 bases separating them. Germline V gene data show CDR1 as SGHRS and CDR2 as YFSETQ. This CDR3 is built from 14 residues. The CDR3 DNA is TGCGCCAGCAGCTTGGTATCGGTCCAAGAGACCCAGTACTTC. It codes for CASSLVSVQETQYF.

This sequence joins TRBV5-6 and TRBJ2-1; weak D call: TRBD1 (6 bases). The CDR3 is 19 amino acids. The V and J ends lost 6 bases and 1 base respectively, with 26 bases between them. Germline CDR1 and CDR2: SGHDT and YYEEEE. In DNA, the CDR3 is TGTGCCAGCACCGGCCCAGTGGGGGCCATTCAACTGTCCTACAATGAGCAGTTCTTC. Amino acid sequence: CASTGPVGAIQLSYNEQFF.

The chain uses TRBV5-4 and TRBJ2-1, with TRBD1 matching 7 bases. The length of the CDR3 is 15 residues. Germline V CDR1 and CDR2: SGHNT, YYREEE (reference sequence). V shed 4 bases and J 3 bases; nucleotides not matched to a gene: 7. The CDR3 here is CASSPPGTVYNEQFF. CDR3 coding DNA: TGTGCCAGCAGCCCTCCAGGGACAGTCTACAATGAGCAGTTCTTC.

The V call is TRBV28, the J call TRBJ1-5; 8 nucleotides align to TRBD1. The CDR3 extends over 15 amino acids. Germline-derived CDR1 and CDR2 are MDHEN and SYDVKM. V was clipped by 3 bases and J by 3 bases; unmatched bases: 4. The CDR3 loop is CASSFPDRVNQPQHF. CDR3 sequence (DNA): TGTGCCAGCAGTTTCCCGGACAGGGTCAATCAGCCCCAGCATTTT.

CDR3 region: CAISDGGSKETQYF. The CDR3 nucleotides are TGTGCCATCAGTGACGGGGGTTCGAAAGAGACCCAGTACTTC. This chain connects TRBV10-3 to TRBJ2-5, with D possibly being TRBD2 (6 bases). The CDR3 has 14 amino acids. V was pared by 3 bases and J by 3 bases, with 11 bases between. Germline CDR1 reads ENHRY; CDR2 reads SYGVKD.

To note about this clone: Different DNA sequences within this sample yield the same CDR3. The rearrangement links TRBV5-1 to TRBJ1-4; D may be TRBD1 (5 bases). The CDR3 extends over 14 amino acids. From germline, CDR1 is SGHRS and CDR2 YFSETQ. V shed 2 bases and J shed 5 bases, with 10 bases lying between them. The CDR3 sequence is CASSFSQGNEKLFF. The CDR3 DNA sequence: TGCGCCAGCAGCTTTTCTCAGGGCAATGAAAAACTGTTTTTT.

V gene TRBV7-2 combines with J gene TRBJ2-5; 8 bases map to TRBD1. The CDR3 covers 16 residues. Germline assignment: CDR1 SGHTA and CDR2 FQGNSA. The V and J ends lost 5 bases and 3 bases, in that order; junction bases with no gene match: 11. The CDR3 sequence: CASSPGQGAGEETQYF. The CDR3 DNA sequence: TGTGCCAGCAGCCCCGGACAGGGTGCGGGCGAAGAGACCCAGTACTTC.

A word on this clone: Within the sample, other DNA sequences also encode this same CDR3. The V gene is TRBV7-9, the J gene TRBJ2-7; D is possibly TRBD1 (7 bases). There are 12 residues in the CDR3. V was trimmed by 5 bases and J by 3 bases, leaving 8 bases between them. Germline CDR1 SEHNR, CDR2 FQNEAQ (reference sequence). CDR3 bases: TGTGCCAGCAGCCAGGGGGGCTACGAGCAGTACTTC. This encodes CASSQGGYEQYF.

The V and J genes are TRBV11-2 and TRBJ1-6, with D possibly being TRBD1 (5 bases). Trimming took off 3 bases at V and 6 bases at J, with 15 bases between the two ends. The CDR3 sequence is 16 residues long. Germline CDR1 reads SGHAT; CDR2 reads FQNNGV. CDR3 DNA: TGTGCCAGCAGCTTTAGTACAGGTGGGGTTAATTCACCCCTCCACTTT. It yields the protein CASSFSTGGVNSPLHF. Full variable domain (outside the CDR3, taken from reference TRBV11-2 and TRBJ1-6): EAGVAQSPRYKIIEKRQSVAFWCNPISGHATLYWYQQILGQGPKLLIQFQNNGVVDDSQLPKDRFSAERLKGVDSTLKIQPAKLEDSAVYLCASSFSTGGVNSPLHFGNGTRLTVT.

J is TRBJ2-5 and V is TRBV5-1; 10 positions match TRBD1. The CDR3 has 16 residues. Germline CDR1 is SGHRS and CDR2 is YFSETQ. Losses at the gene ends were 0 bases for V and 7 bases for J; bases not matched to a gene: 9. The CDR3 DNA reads TGCGCCAGCAGCTTGGGGCCGGGACAGGGGTTAGCGACCCAGTACTTC. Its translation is CASSLGPGQGLATQYF. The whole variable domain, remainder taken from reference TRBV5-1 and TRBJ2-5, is KAGVTQTPRYLIKTRGQQVTLSCSPISGHRSVSWYQQTPGQGLQFLFEYFSETQRNKGNFPGRFSGRQFSNSRSEMNVSTLELGDSALYLCASSLGPGQGLATQYFGPGTRLLVL.

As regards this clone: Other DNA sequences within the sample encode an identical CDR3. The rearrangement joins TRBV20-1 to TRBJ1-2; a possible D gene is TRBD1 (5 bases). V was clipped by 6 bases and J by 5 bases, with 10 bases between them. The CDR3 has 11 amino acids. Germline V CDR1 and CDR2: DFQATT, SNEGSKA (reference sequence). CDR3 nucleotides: TGCAGTGCCCGGGGGGATTATGGCTACACCTTC. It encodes CSARGDYGYTF.

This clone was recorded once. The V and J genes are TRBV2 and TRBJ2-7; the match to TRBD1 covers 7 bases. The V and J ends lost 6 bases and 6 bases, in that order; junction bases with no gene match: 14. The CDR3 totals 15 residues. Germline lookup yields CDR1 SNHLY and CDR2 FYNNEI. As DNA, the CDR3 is TGTGCCAGCAGATCTCTCCAAGACAGGGTCGGCGAGCAGTACTTC. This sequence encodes CASRSLQDRVGEQYF. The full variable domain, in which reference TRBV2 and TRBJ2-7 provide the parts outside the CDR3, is EPEVTQTPSHQVTQMGQEVILRCVPISNHLYFYWYRQILGQKVEFLVSFYNNEISEKSEIFDDQFSVERPDGSNFTLKIRSTKLEDSAMYFCASRSLQDRVGEQYFGPGTRLTVT.

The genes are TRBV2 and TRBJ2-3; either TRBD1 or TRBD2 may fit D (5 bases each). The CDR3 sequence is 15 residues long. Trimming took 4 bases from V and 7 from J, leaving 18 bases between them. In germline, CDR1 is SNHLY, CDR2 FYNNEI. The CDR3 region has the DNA TGTGCCAGCAGTGCCGAGGGGCGGACATCGTATACGCAGTATTTT. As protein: CASSAEGRTSYTQYF.

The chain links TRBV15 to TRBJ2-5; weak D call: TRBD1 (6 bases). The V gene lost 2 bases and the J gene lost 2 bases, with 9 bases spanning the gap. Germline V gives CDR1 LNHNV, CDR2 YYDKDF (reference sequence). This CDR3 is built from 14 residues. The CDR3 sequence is CATSRQGFQETQYF. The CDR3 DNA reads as TGTGCCACCAGCAGACAGGGGTTTCAAGAGACCCAGTACTTC.

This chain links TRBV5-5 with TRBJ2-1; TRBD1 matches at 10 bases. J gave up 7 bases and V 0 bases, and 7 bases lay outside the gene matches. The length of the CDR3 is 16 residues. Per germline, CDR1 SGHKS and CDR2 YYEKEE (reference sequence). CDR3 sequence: CASSLVPDRGRNEQFF. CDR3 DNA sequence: TGTGCCAGCAGCTTGGTCCCTGACAGGGGGCGGAATGAGCAGTTCTTC.

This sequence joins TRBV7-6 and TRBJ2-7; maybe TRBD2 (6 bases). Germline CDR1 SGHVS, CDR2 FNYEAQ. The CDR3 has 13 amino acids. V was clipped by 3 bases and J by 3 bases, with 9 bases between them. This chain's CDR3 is CASSLQGGYEQYF. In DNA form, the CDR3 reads TGTGCCAGCAGCTTGCAGGGAGGCTACGAGCAGTACTTC.

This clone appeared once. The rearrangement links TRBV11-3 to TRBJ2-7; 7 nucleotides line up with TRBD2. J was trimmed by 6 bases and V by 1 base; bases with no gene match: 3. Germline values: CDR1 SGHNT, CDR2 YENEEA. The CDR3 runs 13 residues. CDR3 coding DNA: TGTGCCAGCAGCTTAGGGGAGGGCCGCGAGCAGTACTTC. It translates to CASSLGEGREQYF.